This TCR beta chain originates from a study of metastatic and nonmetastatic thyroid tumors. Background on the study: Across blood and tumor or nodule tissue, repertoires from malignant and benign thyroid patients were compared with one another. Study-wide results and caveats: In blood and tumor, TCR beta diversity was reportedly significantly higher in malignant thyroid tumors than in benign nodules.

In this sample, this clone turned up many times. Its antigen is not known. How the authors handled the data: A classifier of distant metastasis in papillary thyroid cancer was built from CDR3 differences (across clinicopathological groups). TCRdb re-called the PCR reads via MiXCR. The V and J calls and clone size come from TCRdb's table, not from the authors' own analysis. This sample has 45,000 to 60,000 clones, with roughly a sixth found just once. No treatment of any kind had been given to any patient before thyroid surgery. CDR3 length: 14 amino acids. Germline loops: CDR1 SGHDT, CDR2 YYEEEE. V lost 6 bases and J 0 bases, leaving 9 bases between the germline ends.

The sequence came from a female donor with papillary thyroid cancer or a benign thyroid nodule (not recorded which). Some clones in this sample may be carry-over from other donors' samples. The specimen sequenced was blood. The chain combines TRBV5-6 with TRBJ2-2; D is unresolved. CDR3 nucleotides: TGTGCCAGCACCTCAACGCCGAACACCGGGGAGCTGTTTTTT. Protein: CASTSTPNTGELFF.